The clone carrying this T cell receptor beta chain was recorded once. Its antigen remains unknown. The data derive from a study of shared clonotypes between healthy human individuals. It was approximately 100 million PBMCs that unsorted samples used for genomic DNA. The CDR3 covers 12 residues. V shed 4 bases and J shed 3 bases, with 7 bases lying between them. The germline V gene encodes CDR1 SGHRS and CDR2 YFSETQ. Study results and limitations: Donors were few, which limited the genetic and exposure-history diversity represented.

Researchers ran the assay at a deep level. The data were produced by immunoSEQ multiplex PCR, yet TCRdb's version contains in-frame clones alone and is incomplete. The sample lists about 530,000 clones, about three quarters occurring once. The sequenced sample was PBMCs. The clonotype originates from a middle-aged woman in good health. Some clones in this sample may be carry-over from other donors' samples. This sequence joins TRBV5-1 and TRBJ2-5; D remains ambiguous. In DNA, the CDR3 is TGCGCCAGCAGCCCGGTCGAAGAGACCCAGTACTTC. It yields the protein CASSPVEETQYF. The full variable domain, rest sourced from reference TRBV5-1 and TRBJ2-5, is KAGVTQTPRYLIKTRGQQVTLSCSPISGHRSVSWYQQTPGQGLQFLFEYFSETQRNKGNFPGRFSGRQFSNSRSEMNVSTLELGDSALYLCASSPVEETQYFGPGTRLLVL.